Listed here is a single TCR beta chain. Ten or more counts support this clonotype. Which antigen it targets is not known. One base away there is no much larger clone; base qualities are not given. What this sample's treatment or condition label stands for: PENTA 11 planned treatment interruption arm or continuous ART arm. Children from the United Kingdom aged 2 to 15 years who had been given at least three-drug ART for at least 24 weeks were enrolled as participants. Cryopreserved PBMCs containing at least 5 million viable cells were needed, and a few candidate patients were excluded because their viable PBMC yield was low. Using a FACSAria III cell sorter, naive CD4+ CD45RA+ CD45RO- T cells were FACS-sorted out of thawed PBMCs. After sorting, the cells were fixed and RNA was extracted first with the RNeasy FFPE kit and then with the RNeasy Micro kit. Receptors were amplified or captured by 3' RACE. TCR libraries were constructed from RNA with a 3' RACE protocol that used unique molecular identifiers to correct for PCR amplification bias. Amplicon libraries were pooled in groups of up to 12 and sequenced on an Illumina MiSeq using v2 2x250 paired-end chemistry. As for the authors' bioinformatics: Reads were processed with Decombinator to assign V and J genes and CDR3, with barcode-based error and PCR bias correction. Repertoires were subsampled to equal depth before Gini coefficient calculation using the R ineq package. Three approaches were used to assess CDR3 similarity: GLIPH, Hamming distance and a shared triplet metric. Through fastp at Q25 and MiXCR, TCRdb rebuilt clones from the public reads, retaining in-frame beta chains. Here each entry gathers all rows of one CDR3 protein and keeps the most common genes and DNA. For this entry, the V and J calls and clone size follow TCRdb and not the study's own pipeline. Across this sample there are about 46,000 distinct CDR3 sequences, with approximately 4% seen only once. The biggest ten clones account for 0.7% of the sample.

This sample was included in a study of HIV-infected children after antiretroviral therapy interruption (dated by TCRdb to between 2018 and 2021). A note on the overall study: The study included eight children, four on planned treatment interruption and four on continuous treatment, and all eight had a CD4+ count above 500 and a viral load below 50 copies/ml. In the interruption arm, samples were obtained at week 0, week 12, end of interruption (week 24 or 48), and about 3 years after study end. Alongside measurements of thymic output, TCR repertoires of children on planned treatment interruption were compared with TCR repertoires of children on continuous antiretroviral treatment. In the continuous-treatment arm, samples from corresponding weeks 0, 48 and 150 were analyzed. Median age was approximately 9.5 years in the interruption group and 7 to 8 years in the continuous treatment group. Most participating children had recorded exposure to EBV and CMV. Results the study describes overall, beyond this receptor: Minor non-naive CD45RA+ populations, such as EMRA or stem memory cells, might be present among the sorted CD45RA+ naive cells. In naive CD4+ repertoires of PTI patients, CDR3 sharing between time points fell after interruption began; many sequences were shared between end of interruption and 3 years later. The naive CD4+ Gini coefficient rose by the end of treatment interruption, suggesting clonal expansion, and returned to baseline by 3 years. The low number of patients is a limitation and the data should be interpreted with caution.

V sheds 4 bases and J sheds 10 bases, leaving 23 bases between their ends. Taken from cysteine to phenylalanine, the CDR3 has 17 residues. Only the CDR3 region is kept as DNA, spanning 51 bases read in frame from base 1. The germline V gene (reference sequence) provides CDR1 LNHDA and CDR2 SQIVND. The material was CD45RA+ CD4+ T cells from PBMCs, pooled from several time points, obtained from a donor given antiretroviral therapy, either interrupted or continuous. The sample's cell subset or site label, in plain terms: naive CD4+ CD45RA+ CD45RO- T cells. The rearranged segments are TRBV19 and TRBJ1-6; a tentative D match to TRBD1 spans 6 bases. The receptor comes from a pool of human donors with HIV. In nucleotides, the sequence is TGTGCCAGTAGTACCTACGTGAGGACAGTAGGAAACTCACCCCTCCACTTT. It translates as CASSTYVRTVGNSPLHF.